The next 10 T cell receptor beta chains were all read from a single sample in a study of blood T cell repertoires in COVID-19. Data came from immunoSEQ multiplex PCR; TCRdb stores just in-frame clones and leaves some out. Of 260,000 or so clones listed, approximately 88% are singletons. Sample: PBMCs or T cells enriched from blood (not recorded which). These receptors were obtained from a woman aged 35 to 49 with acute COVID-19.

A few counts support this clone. The CDR3 nucleotides are TGTGCCAGCGGACAACAGGGGTGGGCTTTCTTT. It is translated as CASGQQGWAFF. The V gene is TRBV11-2, the J gene TRBJ1-1, with 7 bases identical to TRBD1. Unmatched junction bases numbered 8, after V lost 8 bases and J lost 11 bases. The CDR3 has 11 amino acids. Germline V gene lookup returns CDR1 SGHAT and CDR2 FQNNGV.

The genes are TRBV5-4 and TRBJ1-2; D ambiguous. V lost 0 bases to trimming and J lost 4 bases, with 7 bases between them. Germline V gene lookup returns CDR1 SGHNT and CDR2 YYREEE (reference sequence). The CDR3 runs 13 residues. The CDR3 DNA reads TGTGCCAGCAGCTTGGAACAGCCCTATGGCTACACCTTC. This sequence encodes CASSLEQPYGYTF.

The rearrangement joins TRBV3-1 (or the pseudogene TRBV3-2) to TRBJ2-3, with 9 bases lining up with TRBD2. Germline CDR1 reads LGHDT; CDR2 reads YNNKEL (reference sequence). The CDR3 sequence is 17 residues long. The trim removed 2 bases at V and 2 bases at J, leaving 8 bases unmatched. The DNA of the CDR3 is TGTGCCAGCAGCCAAAATCCGTCTAGCGGGAACACAGATACGCAGTATTTT. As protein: CASSQNPSSGNTDTQYF.

This chain's CDR3 is CASGETLTGGAMFF. The CDR3 DNA follows: TGTGCTAGTGGTGAAACTCTAACAGGCGGGGCGATGTTTTTT. The J gene is TRBJ2-2, the V gene TRBV12-5; a possible D gene is TRBD2 (6 bases). The CDR3 sequence is 14 residues long. With 5 bases removed from V and 15 bases from J, the gap between germline ends came to 22 bases. Germline V lookup: CDR1 LGHNT, CDR2 FRNRAP.

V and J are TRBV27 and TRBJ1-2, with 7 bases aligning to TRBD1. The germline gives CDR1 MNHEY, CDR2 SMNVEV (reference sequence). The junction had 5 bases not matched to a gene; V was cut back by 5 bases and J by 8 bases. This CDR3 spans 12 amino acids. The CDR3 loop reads CASSTGAGGYTF. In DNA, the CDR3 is TGTGCCAGCAGTACAGGGGCTGGAGGCTACACCTTC.

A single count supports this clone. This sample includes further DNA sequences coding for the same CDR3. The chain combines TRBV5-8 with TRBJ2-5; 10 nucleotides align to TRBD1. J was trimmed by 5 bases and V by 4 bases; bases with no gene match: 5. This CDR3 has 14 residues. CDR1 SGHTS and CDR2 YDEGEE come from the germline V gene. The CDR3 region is CASSARTGGETQYF. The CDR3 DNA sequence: TGTGCCAGCAGCGCTAGGACAGGGGGGGAGACCCAGTACTTC.

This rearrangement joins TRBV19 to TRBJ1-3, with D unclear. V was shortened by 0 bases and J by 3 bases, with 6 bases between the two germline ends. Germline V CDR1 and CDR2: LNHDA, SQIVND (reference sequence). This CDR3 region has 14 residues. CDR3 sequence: CASSIDRNGNTIYF. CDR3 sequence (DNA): TGTGCCAGTAGTATAGATAGAAATGGAAACACCATATATTTT.

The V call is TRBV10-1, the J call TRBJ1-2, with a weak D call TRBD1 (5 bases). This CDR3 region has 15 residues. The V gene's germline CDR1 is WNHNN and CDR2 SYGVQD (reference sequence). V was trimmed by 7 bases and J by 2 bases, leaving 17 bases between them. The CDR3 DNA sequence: TGCGCCAGCAACCACAGTAGGGAGGGGAACTATGGCTACACCTTC. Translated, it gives CASNHSREGNYGYTF.

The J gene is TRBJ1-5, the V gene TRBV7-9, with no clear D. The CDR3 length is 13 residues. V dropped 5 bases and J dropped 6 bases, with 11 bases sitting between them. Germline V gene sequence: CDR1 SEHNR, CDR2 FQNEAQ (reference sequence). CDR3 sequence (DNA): TGTGCCAGCAGCCCCGAGGGTCGTCAGCCCCAGCATTTT. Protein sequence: CASSPEGRQPQHF. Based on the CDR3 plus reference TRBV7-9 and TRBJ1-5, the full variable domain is DTGVSQNPRHKITKRGQNVTFRCDPISEHNRLYWYRQTLGQGPEFLTYFQNEAQLEKSRLLSDRFSAERPKGSFSTLEIQRTEQGDSAMYLCASSPEGRQPQHFGDGTRLSIL.

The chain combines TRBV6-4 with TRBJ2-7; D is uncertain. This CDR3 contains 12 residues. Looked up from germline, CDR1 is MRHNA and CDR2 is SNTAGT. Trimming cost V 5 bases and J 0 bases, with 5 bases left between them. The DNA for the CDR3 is TGTGCCAGCAGTTCACACTCCTACGAGCAGTACGTC. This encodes CASSSHSYEQYV.